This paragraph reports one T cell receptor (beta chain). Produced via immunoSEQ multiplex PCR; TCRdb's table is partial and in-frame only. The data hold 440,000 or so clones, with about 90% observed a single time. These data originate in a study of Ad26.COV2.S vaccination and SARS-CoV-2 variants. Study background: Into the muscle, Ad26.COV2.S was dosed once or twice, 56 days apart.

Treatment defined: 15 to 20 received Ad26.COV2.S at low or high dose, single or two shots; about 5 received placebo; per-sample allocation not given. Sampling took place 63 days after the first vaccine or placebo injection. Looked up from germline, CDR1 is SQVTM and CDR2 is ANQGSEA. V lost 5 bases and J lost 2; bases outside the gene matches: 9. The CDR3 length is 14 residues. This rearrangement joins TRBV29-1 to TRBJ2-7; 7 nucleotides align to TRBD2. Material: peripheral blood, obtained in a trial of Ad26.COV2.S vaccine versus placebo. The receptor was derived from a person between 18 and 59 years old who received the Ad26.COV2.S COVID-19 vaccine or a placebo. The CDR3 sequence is CSVSGEGGTYEQYF. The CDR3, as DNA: TGCAGCGTTTCCGGGGAGGGAGGGACCTACGAGCAGTACTTC.